Each of the 17 T cell receptor beta chains below was sequenced from the same sample in a study of blood T cell repertoires in COVID-19. Assay used: immunoSEQ multiplex PCR; TCRdb lists only in-frame clones, some missing. The table lists 270,000 or so clones, roughly 91% of them singletons. The sample consisted of peripheral blood. The receptors here all came from a man aged 35 to 55 with acute or convalescent COVID-19.

The CDR3 region has the DNA TGCGCCAGTGGAACAGGGGGGAGTAACACTGAAGCTTTCTTT. Protein: CASGTGGSNTEAFF. V usage is TRBV5-1 and J usage is TRBJ1-1; TRBD1 agrees at 8 bases. The CDR3 consists of 14 residues. Losses at the gene ends were 8 bases for V and 2 bases for J; bases not matched to a gene: 8. From germline, CDR1 is SGHRS and CDR2 YFSETQ.

The rearrangement joins TRBV7-2 to TRBJ2-1, with 8 bases fitting TRBD1. V was pared by 5 bases and J by 9 bases, with 9 bases of the junction left unmatched. Looked up from germline, CDR1 is SGHTA and CDR2 is FQGNSA. This CDR3 is 14 amino acids long. CDR3 region: CASSPGQGESEQFF. In DNA, the CDR3 is TGTGCCAGCAGCCCCGGACAGGGTGAAAGTGAGCAGTTCTTC. Filled out from reference TRBV7-2 and TRBJ2-1, the complete variable domain reads GAGVSQSPSNKVTEKGKDVELRCDPISGHTALYWYRQSLGQGLEFLIYFQGNSAPDKSGLPSDRFSAERTGGSVSTLTIQRTQQEDSAVYLCASSPGQGESEQFFGPGTRLTVL.

This clone was seen a few times. The V and J genes are TRBV29-1 and TRBJ2-2; perhaps TRBD1 as D (5 bases). Trimming left V 4 bases short and J 5 bases short, with 8 bases between. Germline V gives CDR1 SQVTM, CDR2 ANQGSEA. CDR3 length: 12 amino acids. The CDR3 DNA reads as TGCAGCGTTGGACAGTGGACCGGGGAGCTGTTTTTT. As protein: CSVGQWTGELFF.

V gene TRBV11-2 combines with J gene TRBJ2-1; 9 bases fit TRBD2. CDR1 is SGHAT, CDR2 FQNNGV, per germline. This CDR3 is built from 16 residues. Trimming cost V 6 bases and J 2 bases; bases outside gene matches: 8. The CDR3 reads CASSSNSGGAYNEQFF. The CDR3 nucleotides read TGTGCCAGCAGTAGTAATAGCGGGGGAGCCTACAATGAGCAGTTCTTC. The complete variable domain, with remaining parts taken from reference TRBV11-2 and TRBJ2-1, reads EAGVAQSPRYKIIEKRQSVAFWCNPISGHATLYWYQQILGQGPKLLIQFQNNGVVDDSQLPKDRFSAERLKGVDSTLKIQPAKLEDSAVYLCASSSNSGGAYNEQFFGPGTRLTVL.

The rearrangement uses TRBV7-2 and TRBJ2-7; 7 nucleotides agree with TRBD2. Germline loops: CDR1 SGHTA, CDR2 FQGNSA. There are 15 residues in the CDR3. J lost 0 bases, V lost 4 bases, and 6 bases had no gene match. The DNA for the CDR3 is TGTGCCAGCAGCTCGGGACTACCTTACTCCTACGAGCAGTACTTC. The encoded protein is CASSSGLPYSYEQYF.

The rearrangement links TRBV5-1 to TRBJ2-1, with TRBD1 as a possible D gene (5 bases). V gave up 2 bases and J gave up 6 bases, with 12 bases separating them. CDR3 length: 14 amino acids. The germline CDR1 and CDR2 sequences are SGHRS and YFSETQ. The CDR3 protein is CASSFQGAVNEQFF. In DNA form, the CDR3 reads TGCGCCAGCAGCTTTCAGGGCGCGGTCAATGAGCAGTTCTTC.

The chain carries TRBV6-2 or TRBV6-3 and TRBJ1-1; 9 bases match TRBD1. Germline-derived CDR1 and CDR2 are MNHEY and SVGEGT. The CDR3 extends over 13 amino acids. The ends lost 4 bases at V and 8 bases at J; junction bases unmatched: 5. CDR3 DNA sequence: TGTGCCAGCAGTTCCCGGGACAGGGAGGAAGCTTTCTTT. Its protein is CASSSRDREEAFF.

The chain recombines TRBV7-9 with TRBJ1-1, with 7 bases aligning to TRBD1. The V gene's germline CDR1 is SEHNR and CDR2 FQNEAQ (reference sequence). The CDR3 is made up of 13 amino acids. With 5 bases clipped from V and 4 bases from J, the junction kept 4 bases outside the gene matches. The CDR3 nucleotides read TGTGCCAGCAGCCAGGGGGGAGGCACTGAAGCTTTCTTT. This gives the protein CASSQGGGTEAFF.

V and J are TRBV27 and TRBJ2-2; possible D gene TRBD2, 5 bases. Germline CDR1 is MNHEY and CDR2 is SMNVEV (reference sequence). This CDR3 has 15 residues. Trimming removed 5 bases from V and 5 bases from J, with 15 bases in between. CDR3 region: CASSRPGGPTGELFF. For the CDR3, the DNA is TGTGCCAGCAGTCGGCCGGGCGGGCCGACCGGGGAGCTGTTTTTT.

V is TRBV27 and J is TRBJ1-2; 7 nucleotides line up with TRBD1. The CDR3 runs to 15 residues. Per germline, CDR1 MNHEY and CDR2 SMNVEV (reference sequence). The J segment lost 5 bases and the V segment lost 3 bases, leaving 9 bases of the junction unmatched. The CDR3 nucleotides are TGTGCCAGCAGTTTGTCCAACCCAGGGGGGTATGGCTACACCTTC. This translates into CASSLSNPGGYGYTF.

This clone has just one count. This chain connects TRBV2 to TRBJ2-7, with D tentatively TRBD1 (5 bases). V was trimmed by 5 bases and J by 4 bases, leaving 6 bases between them. This CDR3 contains 11 residues. The germline V gene has CDR1 SNHLY and CDR2 FYNNEI. Written as DNA, the CDR3 is TGTGCCAGCAGTAGGGGTTACGAGCAGTACTTC. Its translation is CASSRGYEQYF.

The V gene is TRBV2, the J gene TRBJ2-1; tentative D call: TRBD1 (5 bases). CDR3 size: 12 residues. V was cut by 8 bases and J by 4 bases, with 9 bases left in between. From germline, CDR1 is SNHLY and CDR2 FYNNEI. CDR3: CASLGDYNEQFF. The CDR3 DNA sequence: TGTGCCAGCCTAGGGGATTACAATGAGCAGTTCTTC.

CDR3 nucleotide sequence: TGTGCCTGGAGTGTTAGCCCAGATACGCAGTATTTT. Encoded protein: CAWSVSPDTQYF. The rearrangement joins TRBV30 to TRBJ2-3; unclear D gene. Germline values: CDR1 GTSNPN, CDR2 SVGIG (reference sequence). This CDR3 region has 12 residues. V was pared by 0 bases and J by 4 bases, with 5 bases between. The full variable domain, with the rest looked up from reference TRBV30 and TRBJ2-3, is SQTIHQWPATLVQPVGSPLSLECTVEGTSNPNLYWYRQAAGRGLQLLFYSVGIGQISSEVPQNLSASRPQDRQFILSSKKLLLSDSGFYLCAWSVSPDTQYFGPGTRLTVL.

This clone was picked up a small number of times. The rearrangement joins TRBV29-1 to TRBJ1-4; no clear D. The CDR3 covers 13 residues. V lost 7 bases, J lost 0 bases, and 9 bases lay in between. The V gene's germline CDR1 is SQVTM and CDR2 ANQGSEA. The CDR3 DNA is TGCAGCGCTGCGAGAGCAACTAATGAAAAACTGTTTTTT. This encodes CSAARATNEKLFF.

V is TRBV6-5 and J is TRBJ1-1; no reliable D call. The length of the CDR3 is 13 residues. Germline V lookup: CDR1 MNHEY, CDR2 SVGAGI. Trimming took 5 bases from V and 1 from J, leaving 8 bases between them. The CDR3 bases are TGTGCCAGCAGTCACCGACAGAACACTGAAGCTTTCTTT. Its protein is CASSHRQNTEAFF.

With respect to this clone: A junction boundary mismatches the germline segment, possibly from a read error. V is TRBV27 and J is TRBJ2-2, with 7 bases aligning to TRBD1. The CDR3 spans 16 residues. The germline CDR1 and CDR2 sequences are MNHEY and SMNVEV (reference sequence). CDR3 loop: CASTLQGPTNTGELFF. The CDR3, as DNA: TGTGCCAGCACTTTACAGGGGCCAACGAACACCGGGGAGCTGTTTTTT.

A single count supports this clone. This chain links TRBV5-6 with TRBJ2-1; D remains ambiguous. Germline V gene data show CDR1 as SGHDT and CDR2 as YYEEEE. Deletions cut 0 bases from V and 2 bases from J, with 12 bases between. The CDR3 is 16 residues long. The CDR3 DNA is TGTGCCAGCAGCTTGGCCCCCCCTAGGACCTACAATGAGCAGTTCTTC. Protein: CASSLAPPRTYNEQFF.